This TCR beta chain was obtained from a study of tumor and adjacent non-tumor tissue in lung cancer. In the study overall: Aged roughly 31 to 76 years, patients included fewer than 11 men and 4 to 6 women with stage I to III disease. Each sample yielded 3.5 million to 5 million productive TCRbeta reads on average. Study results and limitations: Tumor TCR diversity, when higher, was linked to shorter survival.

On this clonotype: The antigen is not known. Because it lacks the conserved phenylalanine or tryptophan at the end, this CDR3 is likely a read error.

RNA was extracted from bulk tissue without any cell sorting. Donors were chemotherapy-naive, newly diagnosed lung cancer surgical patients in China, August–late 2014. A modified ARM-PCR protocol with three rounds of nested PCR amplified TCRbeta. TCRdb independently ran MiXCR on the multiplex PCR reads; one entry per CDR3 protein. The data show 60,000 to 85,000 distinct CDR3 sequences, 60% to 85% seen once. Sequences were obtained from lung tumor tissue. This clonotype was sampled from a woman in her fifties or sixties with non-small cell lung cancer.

CDR3 DNA: TGCGCCAGCAGCCAAGATCAGATTAGCTTCAACGAGCAGTTCTAC. It encodes CASSQDQISFNEQFY. V gene TRBV4-1 combines with J gene TRBJ2-1; D is uncertain. Germline V gene lookup returns CDR1 MGHRA and CDR2 YSYEKL. The CDR3 is made up of 15 amino acids. V dropped 0 bases and J dropped 10 bases, with 16 bases sitting between them.